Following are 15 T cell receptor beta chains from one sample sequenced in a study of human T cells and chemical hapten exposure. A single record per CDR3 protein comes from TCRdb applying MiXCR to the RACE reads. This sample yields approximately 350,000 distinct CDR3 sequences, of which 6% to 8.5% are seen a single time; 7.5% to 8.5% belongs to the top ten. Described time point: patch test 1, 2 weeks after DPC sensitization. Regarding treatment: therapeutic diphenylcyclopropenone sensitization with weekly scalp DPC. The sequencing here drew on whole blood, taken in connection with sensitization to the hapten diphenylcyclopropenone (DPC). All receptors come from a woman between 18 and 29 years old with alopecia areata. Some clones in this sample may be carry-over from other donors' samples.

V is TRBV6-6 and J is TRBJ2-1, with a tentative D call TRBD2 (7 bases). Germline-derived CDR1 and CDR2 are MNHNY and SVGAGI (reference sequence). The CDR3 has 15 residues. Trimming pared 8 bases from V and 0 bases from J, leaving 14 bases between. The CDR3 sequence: CASGRGPSSYNEQFF. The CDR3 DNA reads TGTGCCAGCGGGCGGGGGCCGAGCTCCTACAATGAGCAGTTCTTC.

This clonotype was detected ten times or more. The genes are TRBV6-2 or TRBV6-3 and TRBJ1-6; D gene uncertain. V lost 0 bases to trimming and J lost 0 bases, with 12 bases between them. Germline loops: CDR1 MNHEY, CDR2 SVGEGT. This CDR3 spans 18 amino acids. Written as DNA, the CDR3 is TGTGCCAGCAGTTACTCCGCCGACCACAGCTCCTATAATTCACCCCTCCACTTT. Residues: CASSYSADHSSYNSPLHF.

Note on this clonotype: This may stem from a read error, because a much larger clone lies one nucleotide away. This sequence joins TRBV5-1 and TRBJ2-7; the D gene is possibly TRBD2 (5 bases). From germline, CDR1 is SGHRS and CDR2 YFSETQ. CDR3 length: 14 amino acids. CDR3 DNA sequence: TGCGCCAGCAGCTCCGGAGAGGGTGTCCACGAGCTGTACTTC. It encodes CASSSGEGVHELYF.

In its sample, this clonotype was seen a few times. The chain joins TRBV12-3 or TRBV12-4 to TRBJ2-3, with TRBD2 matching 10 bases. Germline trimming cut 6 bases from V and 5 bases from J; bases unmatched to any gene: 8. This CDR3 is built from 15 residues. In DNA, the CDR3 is TGTGCCAGCAGCCTCACTAGCGGGGTTTTAGATACGCAGTATTTT. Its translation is CASSLTSGVLDTQYF.

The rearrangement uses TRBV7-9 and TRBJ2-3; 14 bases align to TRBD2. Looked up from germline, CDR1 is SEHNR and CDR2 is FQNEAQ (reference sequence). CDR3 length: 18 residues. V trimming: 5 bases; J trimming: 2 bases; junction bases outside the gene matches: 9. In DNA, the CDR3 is TGTGCCAGCAGCCCCGGACTAGCGGGGGGCCCTTACACAGATACGCAGTATTTT. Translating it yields CASSPGLAGGPYTDTQYF.

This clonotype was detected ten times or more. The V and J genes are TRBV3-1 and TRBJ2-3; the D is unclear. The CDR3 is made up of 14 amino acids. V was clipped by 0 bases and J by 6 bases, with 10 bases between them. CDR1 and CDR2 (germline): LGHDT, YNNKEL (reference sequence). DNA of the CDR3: TGTGCCAGCAGCCAAGATCTAGGCCGCGATACGCAGTATTTT. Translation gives CASSQDLGRDTQYF.

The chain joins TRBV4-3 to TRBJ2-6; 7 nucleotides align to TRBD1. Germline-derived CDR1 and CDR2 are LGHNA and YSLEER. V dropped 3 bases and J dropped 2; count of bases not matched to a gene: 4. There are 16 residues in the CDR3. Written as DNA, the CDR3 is TGCGCCAGCAGCCATGAGACAGGGACTGGGGCCAACGTCCTGACTTTC. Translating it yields CASSHETGTGANVLTF.

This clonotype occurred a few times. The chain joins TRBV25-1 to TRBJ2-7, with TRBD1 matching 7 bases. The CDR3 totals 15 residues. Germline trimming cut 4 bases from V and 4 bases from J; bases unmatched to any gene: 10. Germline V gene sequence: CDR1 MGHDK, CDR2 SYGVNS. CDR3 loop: CASSGSTGNWYEQYF. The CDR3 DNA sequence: TGTGCCAGCAGTGGATCGACAGGGAACTGGTACGAGCAGTACTTC.

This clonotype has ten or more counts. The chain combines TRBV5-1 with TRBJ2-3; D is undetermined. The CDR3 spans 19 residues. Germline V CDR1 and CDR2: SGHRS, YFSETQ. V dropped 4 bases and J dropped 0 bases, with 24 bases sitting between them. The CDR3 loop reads CASSPTNFFSGPSTDTQYF. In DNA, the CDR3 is TGCGCCAGCAGCCCGACGAATTTTTTTTCTGGGCCTAGCACAGATACGCAGTATTTT.

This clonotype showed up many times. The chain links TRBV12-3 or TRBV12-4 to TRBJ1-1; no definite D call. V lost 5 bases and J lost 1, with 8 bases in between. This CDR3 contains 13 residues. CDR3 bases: TGTGCCAGCAGTCCCTTGGAGAACACTGAAGCTTTCTTT. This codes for CASSPLENTEAFF.

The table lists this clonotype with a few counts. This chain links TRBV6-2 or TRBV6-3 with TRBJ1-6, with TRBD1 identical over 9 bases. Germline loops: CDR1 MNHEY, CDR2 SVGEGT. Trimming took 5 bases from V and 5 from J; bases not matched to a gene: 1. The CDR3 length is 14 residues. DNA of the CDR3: TGTGCCAGCAGTCGACAGGGGGATAATTCACCCCTCCACTTT. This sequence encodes CASSRQGDNSPLHF.

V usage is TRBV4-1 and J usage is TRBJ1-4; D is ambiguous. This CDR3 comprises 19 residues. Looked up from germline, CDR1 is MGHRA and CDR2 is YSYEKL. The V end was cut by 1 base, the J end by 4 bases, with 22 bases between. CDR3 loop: CASSQARSGAEPFNEKLFF. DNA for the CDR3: TGCGCCAGCAGCCAAGCCCGTTCTGGAGCAGAACCGTTTAATGAAAAACTGTTTTTT.

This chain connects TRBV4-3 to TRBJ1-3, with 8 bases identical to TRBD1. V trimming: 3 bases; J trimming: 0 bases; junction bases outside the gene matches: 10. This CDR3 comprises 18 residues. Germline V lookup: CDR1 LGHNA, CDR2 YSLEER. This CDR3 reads CASSQTTGDSISGNTIYF. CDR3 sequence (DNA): TGCGCCAGCAGCCAGACGACAGGGGACTCGATCTCTGGAAACACCATATATTTT.

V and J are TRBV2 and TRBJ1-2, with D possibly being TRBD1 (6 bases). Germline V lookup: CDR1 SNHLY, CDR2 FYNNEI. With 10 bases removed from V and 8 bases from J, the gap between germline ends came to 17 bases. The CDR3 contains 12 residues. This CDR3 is CATGYGGHGYTF. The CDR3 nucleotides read TGTGCCACAGGCTATGGGGGGCACGGCTACACCTTC.

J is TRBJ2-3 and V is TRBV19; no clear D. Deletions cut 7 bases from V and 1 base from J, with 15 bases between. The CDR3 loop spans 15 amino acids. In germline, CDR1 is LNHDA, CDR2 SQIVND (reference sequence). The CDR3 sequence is CASTRAAKGTDTQYF. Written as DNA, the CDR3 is TGTGCCAGTACCCGGGCCGCCAAGGGCACAGATACGCAGTATTTT.